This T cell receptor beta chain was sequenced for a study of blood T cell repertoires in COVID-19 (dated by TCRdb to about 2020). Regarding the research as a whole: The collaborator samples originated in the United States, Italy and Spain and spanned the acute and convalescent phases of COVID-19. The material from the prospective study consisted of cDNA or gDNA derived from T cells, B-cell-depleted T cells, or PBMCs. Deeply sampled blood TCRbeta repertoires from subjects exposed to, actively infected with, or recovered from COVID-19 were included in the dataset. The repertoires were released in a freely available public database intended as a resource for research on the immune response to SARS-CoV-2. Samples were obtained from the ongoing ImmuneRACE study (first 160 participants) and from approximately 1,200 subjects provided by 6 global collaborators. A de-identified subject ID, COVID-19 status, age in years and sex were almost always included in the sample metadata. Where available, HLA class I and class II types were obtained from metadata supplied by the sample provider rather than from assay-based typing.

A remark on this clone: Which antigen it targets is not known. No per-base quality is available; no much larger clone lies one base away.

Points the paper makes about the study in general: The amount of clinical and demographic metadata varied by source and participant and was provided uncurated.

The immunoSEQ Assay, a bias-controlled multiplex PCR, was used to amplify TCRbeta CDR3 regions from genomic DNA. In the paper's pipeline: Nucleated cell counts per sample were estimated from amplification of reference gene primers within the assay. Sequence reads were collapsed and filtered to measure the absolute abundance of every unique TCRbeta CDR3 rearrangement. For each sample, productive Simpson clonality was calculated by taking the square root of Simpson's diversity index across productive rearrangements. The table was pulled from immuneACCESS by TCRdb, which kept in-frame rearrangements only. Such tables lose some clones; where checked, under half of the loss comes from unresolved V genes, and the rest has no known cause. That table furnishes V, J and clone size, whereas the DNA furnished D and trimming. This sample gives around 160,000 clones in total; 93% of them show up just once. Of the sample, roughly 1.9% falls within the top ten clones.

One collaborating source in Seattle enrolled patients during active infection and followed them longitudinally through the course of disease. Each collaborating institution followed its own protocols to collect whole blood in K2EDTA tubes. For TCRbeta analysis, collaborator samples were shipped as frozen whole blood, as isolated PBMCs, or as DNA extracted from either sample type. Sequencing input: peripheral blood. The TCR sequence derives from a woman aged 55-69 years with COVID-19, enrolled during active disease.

The sequenced DNA: TGTGCCAGCTCACCACCCGGTAGGCGGGCTACATTCGAGCAGTACTTC. Translation gives CASSPPGRRATFEQYF. This chain is built from TRBV18 and TRBJ2-7; TRBD2 is a possible D gene, resting on 5 matching bases. CDR1 and CDR2 were assigned from the germline V gene as KGHSH and LQKENI. The CDR3 has 16 amino acids, counting the end cysteine and phenylalanine. Only the CDR3 DNA stays, 48 bases, in frame from base 1. The germline ends are 18 bases apart after V is trimmed by 0 bases and J by 6 bases. With the portions outside the CDR3 filled from the reference TRBV18 and TRBJ2-7 genes, the complete variable region becomes NAGVMQNPRHLVRRRGQEARLRCSPMKGHSHVYWYRQLPEEGLKFMVYLQKENIIDESGMPKERFSAEFPKEGPSILRIQQVVRGDSAAYFCASSPPGRRATFEQYFGPGTRLTVT.